This entry features one T cell receptor (beta chain) sequence. Its antigen is undetermined. The sample originates from a study of OX40 agonist ivuxolimab in advanced cancers. At the level of the study: Mean age 60 years, range about 20 to 90; around 80% male. Whole-study results and caveats: With doses of 0.1 to 3.0 mg/kg, CD4+ and CD8+ blood T cells had undergone clonal expansion by week 6. Fewer expanded clones were found on average in CD4+ than in CD8+ T cells.

V shed 8 bases and J shed 3 bases, with 19 bases lying between them. Germline V gene lookup returns CDR1 SGHVS and CDR2 FQNEAQ. CDR3 size: 15 residues. Sequencing was performed with immunoSEQ multiplex PCR; in TCRdb, only in-frame clones are kept and a portion is missing. The sample has more than 20,000 clones, 85% to 90% seen once. The source is an adult with an advanced solid tumor such as melanoma, head and neck, liver or kidney cancer. Here the sequenced sample was CD4+ or CD8+ T cells sorted from blood, taken in a trial of the OX40 agonist ivuxolimab. The V gene is TRBV7-8, the J gene TRBJ2-5; no firm D call. The CDR3 nucleotides read TGTGCCAGCCGAGACCTGGACGAGAAAAAAGAGACCCAGTACTTC. It is translated as CASRDLDEKKETQYF.